A few counts support the clone carrying this T cell receptor (beta chain). Expressed TCRB transcripts got sequenced, as all isolated RNA was reverse transcribed. The repertoire was sequenced with immunoSEQ multiplex PCR; TCRdb's copy has only in-frame clones and lacks some. The repertoire holds some 330,000 clones, 11% seen once, with more than 0.015% in the top ten. The source of the sample is a study of beta chain features in type 1 diabetes. Trimming removed 0 bases from V and 3 bases from J, with 10 bases in between. CDR3 size: 15 residues. Germline V gene sequence: CDR1 SGHTA, CDR2 FQGNSA. The receptor comes from a woman aged 25 to 39 in good health. V gene TRBV7-2 combines with J gene TRBJ2-3; a possible D gene is TRBD1 (5 bases). The sample consisted of naive CD4+ T cells from blood. CDR3: CASSLAMAGTDTQYF. CDR3 DNA sequence: TGTGCCAGCAGCTTAGCTATGGCAGGGACAGATACGCAGTATTTT. The whole variable domain, remainder taken from reference TRBV7-2 and TRBJ2-3, is GAGVSQSPSNKVTEKGKDVELRCDPISGHTALYWYRQSLGQGLEFLIYFQGNSAPDKSGLPSDRFSAERTGGSVSTLTIQRTQQEDSAVYLCASSLAMAGTDTQYFGPGTRLTVL.